This T cell receptor beta chain was recovered during a study of identical twins. The germline V gene has CDR1 SGHTA and CDR2 FQGNSA. V lost 5 bases to trimming and J lost 2 bases, with 14 bases between them. This CDR3 is built from 15 residues. TCRdb independently ran MiXCR on the 5' RACE reads; one entry per CDR3 protein. The sample contains fewer than 550,000 distinct CDR3 sequences, roughly an eighth of which appear only once. This sample was shared with a second study, whose subject was yellow fever vaccine responses in identical twins.

Material for sequencing was CD4+ T cells sorted from blood. The sequence was collected from a woman under 30 in good health. The chain recombines TRBV7-2 with TRBJ2-3; the D is unclear. The CDR3 coding sequence is TGTGCCAGCAGCGCGCGTGGGGTCCACACAGATACGCAGTATTTT. Translated: CASSARGVHTDTQYF.